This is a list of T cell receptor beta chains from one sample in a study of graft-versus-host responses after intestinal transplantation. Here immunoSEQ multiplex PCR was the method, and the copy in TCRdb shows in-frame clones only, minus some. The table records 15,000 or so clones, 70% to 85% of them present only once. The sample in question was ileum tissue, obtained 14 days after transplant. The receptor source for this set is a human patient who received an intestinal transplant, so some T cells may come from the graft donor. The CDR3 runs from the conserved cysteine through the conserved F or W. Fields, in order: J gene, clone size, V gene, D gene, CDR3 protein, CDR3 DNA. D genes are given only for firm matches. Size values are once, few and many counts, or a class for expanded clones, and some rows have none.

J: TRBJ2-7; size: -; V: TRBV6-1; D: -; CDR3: CATSQAASSYEQYF; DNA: TGTGCCACAAGCCAGGCTGCTTCCTCCTACGAGCAGTACTTC
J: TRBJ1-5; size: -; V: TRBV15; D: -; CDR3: CATSRDLGLRQPQHF; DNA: TGTGCCACCAGCAGAGATTTGGGGCTACGGCAGCCCCAGCATTTT
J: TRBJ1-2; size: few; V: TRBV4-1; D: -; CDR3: CASSYSQGSDGYTF; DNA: TGCGCCAGCAGCTACTCACAGGGCTCGGATGGCTACACCTTC
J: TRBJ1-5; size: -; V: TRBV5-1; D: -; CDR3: CASSLKSGSNQPQHF; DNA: TGCGCCAGCAGCTTGAAGTCAGGGTCCAATCAGCCCCAGCATTTT
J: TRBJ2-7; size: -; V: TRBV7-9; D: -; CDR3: CASSFGMYEQYF; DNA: TGTGCCAGCAGCTTCGGGATGTACGAGCAGTACTTC
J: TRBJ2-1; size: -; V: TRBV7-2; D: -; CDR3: CASIVDPMGNEQFF; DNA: TGTGCCAGCATTGTCGATCCGATGGGCAATGAGCAGTTCTTC
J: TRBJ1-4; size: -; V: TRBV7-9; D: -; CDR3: CASSPSLTHNEKLFF; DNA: TGTGCCAGCAGCCCCTCCTTGACCCATAATGAAAAACTGTTTTTT
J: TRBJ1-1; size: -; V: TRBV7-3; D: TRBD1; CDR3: CASSRQGGTEAFF; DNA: TGTGCCAGCAGTCGACAGGGGGGCACTGAAGCTTTCTTT
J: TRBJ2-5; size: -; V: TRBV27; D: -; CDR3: CASGWETQYF; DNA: TGTGCCAGCGGTTGGGAGACCCAGTACTTC
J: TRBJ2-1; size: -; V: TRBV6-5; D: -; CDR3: CASSPQSSSYNEQFF; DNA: TGTGCCAGCAGTCCCCAGTCCAGCTCCTACAATGAGCAGTTCTTC
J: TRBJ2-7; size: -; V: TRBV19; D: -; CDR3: CASSIMLGSEQYF; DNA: TGTGCCAGTAGTATAATGTTGGGGAGCGAGCAGTACTTC
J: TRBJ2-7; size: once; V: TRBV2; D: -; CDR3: CASSDHRVTSSYEQYF; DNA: TGTGCCAGCAGTGATCACAGGGTCACGAGCTCCTACGAGCAGTACTTC
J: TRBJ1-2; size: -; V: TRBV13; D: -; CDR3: CASSLGGTYGYTF; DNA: TGTGCCAGCAGCTTAGGAGGGACCTATGGCTACACCTTC
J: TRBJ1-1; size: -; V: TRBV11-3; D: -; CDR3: CASSRQRNTEAFF; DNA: TGTGCCAGCAGCCGACAGAGGAACACTGAAGCTTTCTTT
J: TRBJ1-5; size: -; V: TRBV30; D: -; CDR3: CAWQLTGDQPQHF; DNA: TGTGCCTGGCAGTTGACAGGAGATCAGCCCCAGCATTTT
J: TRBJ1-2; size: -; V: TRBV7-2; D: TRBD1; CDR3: CASSARGVWIYGYTF; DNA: TGTGCCAGCAGCGCCAGGGGGGTATGGATCTATGGCTACACCTTC
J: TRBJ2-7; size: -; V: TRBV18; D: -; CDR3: CASSQRAGSLRGEQYF; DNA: TGTGCCAGCTCCCAGCGGGCAGGGAGCCTCAGAGGGGAGCAGTACTTC
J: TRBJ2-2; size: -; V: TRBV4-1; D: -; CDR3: CASSQESGGELFF; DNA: TGCGCCAGCAGCCAAGAGAGCGGCGGGGAGCTGTTTTTT
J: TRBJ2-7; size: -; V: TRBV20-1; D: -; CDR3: CSADLYYEQYF; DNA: TGCAGTGCCGACCTTTACTACGAGCAGTACTTC
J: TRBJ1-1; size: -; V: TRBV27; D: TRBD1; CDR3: CASSPDRMNTEAFF; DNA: TGTGCCAGCAGCCCGGACAGGATGAACACTGAAGCTTTCTTT
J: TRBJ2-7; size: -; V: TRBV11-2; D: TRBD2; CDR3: CASSFTLAGAYEQYF; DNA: TGTGCCAGCAGCTTCACTCTAGCGGGGGCCTACGAGCAGTACTTC
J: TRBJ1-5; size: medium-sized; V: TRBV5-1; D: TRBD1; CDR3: CASSSGQARQPQHF; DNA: TGCGCCAGCAGCTCGGGACAGGCTCGGCAGCCCCAGCATTTT
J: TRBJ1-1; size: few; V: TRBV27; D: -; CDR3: CASSTTGPNTEAFF; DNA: TGTGCCAGCAGTACGACAGGACCGAACACTGAAGCTTTCTTT
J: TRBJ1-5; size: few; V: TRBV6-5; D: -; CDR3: CASSPTVSGPQHF; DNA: TGTGCCAGCAGCCCAACAGTGTCAGGGCCCCAGCATTTT
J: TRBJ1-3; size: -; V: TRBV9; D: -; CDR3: CASSVEGQGTGNTIYF; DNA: TGTGCCAGCAGCGTAGAAGGCCAGGGGACCGGAAACACCATATATTTT
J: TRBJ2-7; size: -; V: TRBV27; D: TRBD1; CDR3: CASSAAGGGSYEQYF; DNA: TGTGCCAGCAGTGCCGCAGGGGGCGGATCCTACGAGCAGTACTTC
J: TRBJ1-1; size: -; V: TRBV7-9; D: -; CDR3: CASSLDPGGNTEAFF; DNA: TGTGCCAGCAGCTTAGATCCGGGGGGCAATACTGAAGCTTTCTTT
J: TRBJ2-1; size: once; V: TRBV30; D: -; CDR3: CAWSASVSSYNEQFF; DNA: TGTGCCTGGAGTGCCAGCGTAAGCTCCTACAATGAGCAGTTCTTC
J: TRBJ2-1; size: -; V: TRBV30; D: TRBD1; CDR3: CAWGTGGGEQFF; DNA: TGTGCCTGGGGGACAGGGGGCGGTGAGCAGTTCTTC
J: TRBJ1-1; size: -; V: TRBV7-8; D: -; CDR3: CASSPSAGGGEAFF; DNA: TGTGCCAGCAGCCCCAGCGCGGGAGGTGGTGAAGCTTTCTTT
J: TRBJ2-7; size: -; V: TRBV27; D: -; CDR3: CASSAAQGYEQYF; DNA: TGTGCCAGCAGCGCCGCACAGGGCTACGAGCAGTACTTC
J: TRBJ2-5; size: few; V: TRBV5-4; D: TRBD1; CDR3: CASSLATGGQETQYF; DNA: TGTGCCAGCAGCTTAGCGACAGGGGGCCAAGAGACCCAGTACTTC
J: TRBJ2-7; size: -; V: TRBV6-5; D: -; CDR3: CASSYGHTYEQYF; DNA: TGTGCCAGCAGTTACGGGCACACCTACGAGCAGTACTTC
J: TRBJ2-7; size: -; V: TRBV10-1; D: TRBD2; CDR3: CASRGTSGSVGEQYF; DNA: TGCGCCAGCAGGGGGACTAGCGGGAGTGTCGGCGAGCAGTACTTC
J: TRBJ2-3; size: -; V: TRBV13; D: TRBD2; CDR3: CASSLKTSGTDTQYF; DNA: TGTGCCAGCAGCTTAAAAACTAGCGGGACAGATACGCAGTATTTT
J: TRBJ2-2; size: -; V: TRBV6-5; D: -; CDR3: CASRQVANTGELFF; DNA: TGTGCCAGCAGACAGGTCGCGAACACCGGGGAGCTGTTTTTT
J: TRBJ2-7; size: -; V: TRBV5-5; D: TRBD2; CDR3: CASSVRLAGVRINEQYF; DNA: TGTGCCAGCAGCGTACGACTAGCGGGAGTACGAATAAACGAGCAGTACTTC
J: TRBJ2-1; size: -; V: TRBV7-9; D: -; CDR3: CASSLAQPGVGNEQFF; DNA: TGTGCCAGCAGCTTAGCTCAACCGGGGGTCGGAAATGAGCAGTTCTTC
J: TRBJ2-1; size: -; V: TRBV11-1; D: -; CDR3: CASSLASGGRDEQFF; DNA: TGTGCCAGCAGCTTAGCTTCCGGGGGCAGGGATGAGCAGTTCTTC
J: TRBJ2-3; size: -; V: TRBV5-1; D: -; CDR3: CASSLGGTDTQYF; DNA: TGCGCCAGCAGCTTGGGTGGCACAGATACGCAGTATTTT
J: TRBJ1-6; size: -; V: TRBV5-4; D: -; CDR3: CASSFGGSLNSPLHF; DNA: TGTGCCAGCAGCTTTGGGGGGTCGCTAAATTCACCCCTCCACTTT
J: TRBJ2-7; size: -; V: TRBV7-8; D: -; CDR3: CASSLPGQTYEQYF; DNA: TGTGCCAGCAGCCTACCCGGACAGACCTACGAGCAGTACTTC
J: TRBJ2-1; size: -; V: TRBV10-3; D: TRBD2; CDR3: CASSLAGTSLDEQFF; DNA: TGTGCCAGCAGTCTAGCCGGGACTAGCTTGGATGAGCAGTTCTTC